The next 6 T cell receptor beta chains were all read from a single sample in a study of immune evolution from preneoplasia to lung adenocarcinoma. Some clones are missing from TCRdb's copy, which holds only in-frame ones; the method was immunoSEQ multiplex PCR. The data show thousands of clones, around 80% seen once. Sequencing was done on a sample of FFPE invasive lung adenocarcinoma tissue. The source is a person in their fifties with lung adenocarcinoma.

Comment on this clone: Different DNA sequences within this sample yield the same CDR3. The rearrangement joins TRBV7-3 to TRBJ2-1; no clear D gene. The CDR3 consists of 15 residues. Trimming stripped 5 bases from V and 0 bases from J, with 11 bases between. The germline V gene encodes CDR1 SGHTA and CDR2 FQGTGA. The CDR3 DNA sequence: TGTGCCAGCAGCCCCGCACCGAGCTCCTACAATGAGCAGTTCTTC. Protein: CASSPAPSSYNEQFF.

V is TRBV7-8 and J is TRBJ2-7; 8 bases agree with TRBD1. The CDR3 sequence is 14 residues long. With V trimmed by 4 bases and J by 4 bases, 6 bases remained unmatched. The germline gives CDR1 SGHVS, CDR2 FQNEAQ. This CDR3 is CASSSPGGIYEQYF. The CDR3 nucleotides read TGTGCCAGCAGCTCTCCAGGGGGCATTTACGAGCAGTACTTC.

The J gene is TRBJ1-5, the V gene TRBV28; TRBD1 agrees at 8 bases. From germline, CDR1 is MDHEN and CDR2 SYDVKM. CDR3 length: 14 residues. After removal of 7 bases from V and 4 bases from J, the junction contained 6 bases not matched to a gene. As DNA, the CDR3 is TGTGCCAGCACCTCGGACAGGGAGAATCAGCCCCAGCATTTT. Encoded protein: CASTSDRENQPQHF.

This sequence joins TRBV5-1 and TRBJ2-5; TRBD1 agrees at 9 bases. The V gene end was trimmed by 2 bases and the J gene end by 5 bases; junction bases not matched to a gene: 7. This CDR3 has 15 residues. Germline assignment: CDR1 SGHRS and CDR2 YFSETQ. The CDR3 sequence: CASSLLQGARETQYF. DNA of the CDR3: TGCGCCAGCAGCTTACTACAGGGGGCCCGGGAGACCCAGTACTTC.

This clone appeared a few times. The DNA of the CDR3 is TGTGCCAGCCCAGAGGGAATGGGCGGCTATGGCTACACCTTC. Its protein product is CASPEGMGGYGYTF. V usage is TRBV7-2 and J usage is TRBJ1-2, with unresolved D. The CDR3 sequence is 14 residues long. CDR1 and CDR2 from the germline V gene are SGHTA and FQGNSA. Deletions cut 8 bases from V and 4 bases from J, with 17 bases between.

The chain carries TRBV29-1 and TRBJ2-2; 7 nucleotides align to TRBD1. Per the germline V gene, CDR1 is SQVTM and CDR2 is ANQGSEA. The CDR3 loop spans 12 amino acids. V trimming: 7 bases; J trimming: 5 bases; junction bases outside the gene matches: 4. The DNA for the CDR3 is TGCAGCGCCTTACAGGGGACCGGGGAGCTGTTTTTT. This codes for CSALQGTGELFF.